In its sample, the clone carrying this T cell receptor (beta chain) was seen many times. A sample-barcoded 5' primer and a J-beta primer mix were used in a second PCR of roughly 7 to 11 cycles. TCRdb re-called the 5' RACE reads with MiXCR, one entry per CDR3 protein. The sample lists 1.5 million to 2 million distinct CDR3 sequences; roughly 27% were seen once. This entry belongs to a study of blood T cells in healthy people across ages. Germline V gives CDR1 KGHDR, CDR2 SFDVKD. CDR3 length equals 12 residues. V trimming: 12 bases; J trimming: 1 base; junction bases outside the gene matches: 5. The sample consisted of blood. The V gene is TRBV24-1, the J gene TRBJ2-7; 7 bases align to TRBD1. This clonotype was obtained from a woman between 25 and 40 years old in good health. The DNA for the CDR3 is TGTGCCGCCCTACAGGGGTCCTACGAGCAGTACTTC. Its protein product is CAALQGSYEQYF.